The clone carrying this T cell receptor (beta chain) occurred once. Antigen: not known. CDR3 length equals 16 residues. Deletions cut 7 bases from V and 1 base from J, with 16 bases between. The germline CDR1 and CDR2 sequences are LGHNT and FRNRAP. This sample is drawn from a study of cytomegalovirus exposure and HLA in healthy donors. Researchers ran the PCR with 60 Vbeta and 13 Jbeta primers. Only in-frame clones appear in the TCRdb table, and some are missing; sequencing was by immunoSEQ multiplex PCR. The sample lists a few hundred thousand clones; about 80% were seen once. Study-wide points: Highest at DRB1 and lowest at HLA-C, TCR association rates differed among HLA loci in a later analysis. Per a later analysis, fewer than 20,000 TCR beta sequences showed association with HLA alleles at 0.05 false discovery rate. According to the study, 150 to 200 TCR beta chains were cytomegalovirus-associated. V- and J-gene trimming in TCR beta was tied to a missense DCLRE1C variant by an analysis performed later.

This rearrangement joins TRBV12-5 to TRBJ2-2; D is possibly TRBD2 (6 bases). Sequencing used PBMCs. The receptor comes from a man aged 35 to 55 in good health and CMV-seronegative. The chain's CDR3 is CASAPGAGRNTGELFF. CDR3 nucleotide sequence: TGTGCTAGTGCTCCCGGGGCGGGACGGAACACCGGGGAGCTGTTTTTT.